In this sample, the clone carrying this T cell receptor beta chain turned up many times. Its antigen is still unknown. The record originates from a study of T-cell reconstitution after alpha-beta-depleted transplantation in children. Overall study results and limits: A year had passed since transplant, and T-cell counts and diversity by then came mostly from newly produced T cells.

CDR3 length: 15 residues. The ends lost 6 bases at V and 4 bases at J; junction bases unmatched: 8. A library of TCRbeta sequences, prepared with unique molecular identifiers, was generated. TCRdb reprocessed the PCR reads with MiXCR, giving one entry per CDR3 protein. The sample lists about 300,000 distinct CDR3 sequences, nearly 8% occurring once. Sample: peripheral blood, taken 360 days after TCRalphabeta/CD19-depleted stem cell transplant. The V call is TRBV12-3 or TRBV12-4, the J call TRBJ2-2; 7 bases align to TRBD1. The TCR was taken from a female patient aged 2-15 years who had a stem cell transplant for Fanconi anemia, so the T cells may come from the graft donor. The CDR3: CASRSTGSATGELFF. DNA for the CDR3: TGTGCCAGCAGGTCGACAGGGAGTGCCACCGGGGAGCTGTTTTTT.